The clone carrying this TCR beta chain has only a few counts. What it binds is unknown. The data were taken from a study of CD4 T cells in relation to SARS-CoV-2 and coronaviruses. Overall study results and limits: About 65% of donors had memory CD4+ clonotypes crossrecognizing SARS-CoV-2 and common cold coronavirus spike.

Clones were read by immunoSEQ multiplex PCR, and TCRdb kept only the in-frame ones, dropping some. The sample has approximately 11,000 clones, 74% seen once. Before the COVID-19 pandemic, during about 2011-2019, CD4+ T cells were taken from unexposed donors. The cells were cultured for under twelve days before CD4+ T cells were isolated. Cultures held 2 million to 2.5 million PBMCs per well with around 9.4 IU/ml IL-2. CDR1 and CDR2 (germline): SGHRS, YFSETQ. The CDR3 spans 14 residues. Unmatched junction bases numbered 8, after V lost 9 bases and J lost 6 bases. The sample was CD4+ T cells from PBMCs, cultured in vitro. The source of this sequence is a human donor in good health. The chain joins TRBV5-1 to TRBJ1-6, with 8 bases lining up with TRBD1. CDR3 bases: TGCGCCACCAGGGACAGGACGTCTAATTCACCCCTCCACTTT. Encoded protein: CATRDRTSNSPLHF.